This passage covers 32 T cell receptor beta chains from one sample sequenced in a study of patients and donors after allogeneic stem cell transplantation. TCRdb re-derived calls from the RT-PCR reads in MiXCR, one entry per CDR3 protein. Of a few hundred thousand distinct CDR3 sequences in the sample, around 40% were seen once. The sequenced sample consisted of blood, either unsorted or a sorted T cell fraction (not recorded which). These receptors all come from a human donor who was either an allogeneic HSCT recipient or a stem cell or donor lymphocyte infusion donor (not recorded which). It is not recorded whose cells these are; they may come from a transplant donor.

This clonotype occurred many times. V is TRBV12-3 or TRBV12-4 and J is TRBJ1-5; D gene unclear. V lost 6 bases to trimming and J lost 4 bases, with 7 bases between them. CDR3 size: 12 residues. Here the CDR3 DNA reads TGTGCCAGCAGCCGAGGGAATCAGCCCCAGCATTTT. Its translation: CASSRGNQPQHF.

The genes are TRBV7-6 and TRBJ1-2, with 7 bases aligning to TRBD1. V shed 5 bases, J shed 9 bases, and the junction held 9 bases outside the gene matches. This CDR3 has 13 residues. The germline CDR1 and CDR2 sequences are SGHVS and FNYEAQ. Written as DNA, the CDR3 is TGTGCCAGCAGCCACACACAGGGGTCCAGCTACACCTTC. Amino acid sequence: CASSHTQGSSYTF.

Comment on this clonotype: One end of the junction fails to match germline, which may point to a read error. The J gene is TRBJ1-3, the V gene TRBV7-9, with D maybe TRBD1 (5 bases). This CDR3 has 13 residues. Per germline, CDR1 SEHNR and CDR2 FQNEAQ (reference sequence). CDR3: CASSRRSRAVGAF. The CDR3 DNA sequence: TGTGCCAGCAGCCGAAGGAGCAGGGCGGTCGGTGCTTTT.

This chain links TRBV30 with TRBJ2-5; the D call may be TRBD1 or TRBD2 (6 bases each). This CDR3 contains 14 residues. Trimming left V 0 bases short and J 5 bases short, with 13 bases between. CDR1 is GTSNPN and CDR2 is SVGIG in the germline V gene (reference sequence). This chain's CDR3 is CAWSVGRGQETQYF. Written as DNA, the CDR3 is TGTGCCTGGAGTGTAGGACGGGGGCAGGAGACCCAGTACTTC.

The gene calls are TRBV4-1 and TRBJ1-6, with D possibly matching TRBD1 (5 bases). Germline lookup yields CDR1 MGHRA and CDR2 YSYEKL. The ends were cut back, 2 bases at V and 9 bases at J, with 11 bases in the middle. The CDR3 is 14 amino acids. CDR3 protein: CASSQSTGISPLHF. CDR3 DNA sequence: TGCGCCAGCAGCCAATCAACAGGAATTTCACCCCTCCACTTT.

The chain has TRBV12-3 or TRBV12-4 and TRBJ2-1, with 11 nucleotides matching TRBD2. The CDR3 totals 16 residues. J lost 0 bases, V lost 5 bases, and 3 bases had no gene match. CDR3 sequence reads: CASSETSGVSYNEQFF. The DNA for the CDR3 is TGTGCCAGCAGTGAGACTAGCGGGGTCTCCTACAATGAGCAGTTCTTC.

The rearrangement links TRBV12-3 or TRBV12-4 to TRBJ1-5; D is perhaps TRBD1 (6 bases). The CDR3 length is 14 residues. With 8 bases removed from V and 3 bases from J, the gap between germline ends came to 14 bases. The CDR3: CASARTGNNQPQHF. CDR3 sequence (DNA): TGTGCCAGCGCCCGAACAGGGAACAATCAGCCCCAGCATTTT.

The CDR3 region has the DNA TGCAGTGCTAGAGCGCCCAGTAGCAATCAGCCCCAGCATTTT. Amino acids: CSARAPSSNQPQHF. The V call is TRBV20-1, the J call TRBJ1-5, with D hard to call. Germline V gene sequence: CDR1 DFQATT, CDR2 SNEGSKA (reference sequence). The CDR3 covers 14 residues. The V end was cut by 1 base, the J end by 0 bases, with 7 bases between.

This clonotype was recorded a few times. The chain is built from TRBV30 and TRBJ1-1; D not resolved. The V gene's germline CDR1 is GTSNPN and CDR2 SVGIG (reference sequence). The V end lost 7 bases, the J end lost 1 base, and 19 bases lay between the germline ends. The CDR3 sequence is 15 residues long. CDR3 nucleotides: TGTGCCTCCTCCAGGAAAAGCAGAGGGAACACTGAAGCTTTCTTT. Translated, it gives CASSRKSRGNTEAFF.

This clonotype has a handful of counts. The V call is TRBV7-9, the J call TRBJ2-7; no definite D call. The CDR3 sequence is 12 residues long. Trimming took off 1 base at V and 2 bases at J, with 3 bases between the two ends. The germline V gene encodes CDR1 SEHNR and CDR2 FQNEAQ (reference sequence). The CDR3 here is CASSLVAYEQYF. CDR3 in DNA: TGTGCCAGCAGCTTAGTGGCCTACGAGCAGTACTTC.

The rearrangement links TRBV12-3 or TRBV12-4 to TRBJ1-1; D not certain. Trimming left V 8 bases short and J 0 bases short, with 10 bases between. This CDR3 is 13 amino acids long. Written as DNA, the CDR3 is TGTGCCAGCCTCCTATCCATGAACACTGAAGCTTTCTTT. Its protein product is CASLLSMNTEAFF.

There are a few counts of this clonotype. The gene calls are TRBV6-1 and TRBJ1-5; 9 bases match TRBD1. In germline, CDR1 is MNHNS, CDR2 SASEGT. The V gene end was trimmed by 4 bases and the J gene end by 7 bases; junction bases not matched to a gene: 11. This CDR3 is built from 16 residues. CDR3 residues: CASSGPGTGIGQPQHF. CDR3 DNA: TGTGCCAGCAGTGGTCCCGGGACAGGGATCGGCCAGCCCCAGCATTTT.

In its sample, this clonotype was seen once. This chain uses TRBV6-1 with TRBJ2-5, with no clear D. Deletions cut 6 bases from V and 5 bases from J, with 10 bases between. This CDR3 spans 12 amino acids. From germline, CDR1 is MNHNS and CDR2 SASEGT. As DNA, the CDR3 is TGTGCCAGCAGCCAGGCGTGGGAGACCCAGTACTTC. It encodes CASSQAWETQYF.

The CDR3 coding sequence is TGCAGTGCTGCGCCGGTGGCCCAGCCCCAGCATTTT. This codes for CSAAPVAQPQHF. The V and J genes are TRBV20-1 and TRBJ1-5; D is unclear. Germline lookup yields CDR1 DFQATT and CDR2 SNEGSKA (reference sequence). The CDR3 has 12 amino acids. Between the trimmed V and J ends, which lost 5 bases and 7 bases, there was a span of 12 bases.

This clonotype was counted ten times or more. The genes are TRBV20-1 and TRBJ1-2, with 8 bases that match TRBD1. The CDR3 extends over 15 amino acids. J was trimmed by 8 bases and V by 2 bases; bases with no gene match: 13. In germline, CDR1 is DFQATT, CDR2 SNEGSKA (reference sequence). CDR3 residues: CSARSGSRGRSGYTF. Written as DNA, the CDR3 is TGCAGTGCTAGATCTGGGAGCAGGGGGCGTTCGGGCTACACCTTC.

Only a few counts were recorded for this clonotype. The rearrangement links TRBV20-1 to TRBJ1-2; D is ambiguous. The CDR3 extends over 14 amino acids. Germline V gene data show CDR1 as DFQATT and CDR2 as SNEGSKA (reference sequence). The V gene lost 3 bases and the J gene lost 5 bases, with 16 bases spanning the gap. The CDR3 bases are TGCAGTGCTAGTTTTTCCCGGGTTTGGTATGGCTACACCTTC. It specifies CSASFSRVWYGYTF.

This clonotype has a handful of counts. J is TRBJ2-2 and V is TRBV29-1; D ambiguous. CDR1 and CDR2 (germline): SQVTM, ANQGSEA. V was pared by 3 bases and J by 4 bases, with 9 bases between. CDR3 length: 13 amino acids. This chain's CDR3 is CSVEVSFTGELFF. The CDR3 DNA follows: TGCAGCGTTGAGGTCTCATTCACCGGGGAGCTGTTTTTT.

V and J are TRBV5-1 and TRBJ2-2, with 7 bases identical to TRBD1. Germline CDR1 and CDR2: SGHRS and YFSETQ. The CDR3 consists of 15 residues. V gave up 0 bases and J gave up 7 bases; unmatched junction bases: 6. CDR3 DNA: TGCGCCAGCAGCTTGGGGACAGGTCCCAGCGGGGAGCTGTTTTTT. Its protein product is CASSLGTGPSGELFF.

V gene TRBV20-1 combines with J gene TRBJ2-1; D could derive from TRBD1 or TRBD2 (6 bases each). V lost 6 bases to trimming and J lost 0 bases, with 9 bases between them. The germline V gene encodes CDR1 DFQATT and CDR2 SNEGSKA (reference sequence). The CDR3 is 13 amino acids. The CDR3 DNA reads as TGCAGTGCCGGGGGCCTCTCCTACAATGAGCAGTTCTTC. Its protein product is CSAGGLSYNEQFF.

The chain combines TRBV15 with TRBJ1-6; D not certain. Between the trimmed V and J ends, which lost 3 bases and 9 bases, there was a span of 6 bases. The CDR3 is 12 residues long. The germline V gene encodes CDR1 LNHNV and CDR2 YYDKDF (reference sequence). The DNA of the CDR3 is TGTGCCACCAGCAGGGTCAGTTCACCCCTCCACTTT. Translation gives CATSRVSSPLHF.

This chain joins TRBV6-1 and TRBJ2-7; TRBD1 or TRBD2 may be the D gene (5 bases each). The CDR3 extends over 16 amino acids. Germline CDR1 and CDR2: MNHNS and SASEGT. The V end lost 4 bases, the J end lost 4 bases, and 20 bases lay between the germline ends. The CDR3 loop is CASSALGVDMVYEQYF. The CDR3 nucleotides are TGTGCCAGCAGTGCCCTGGGGGTGGATATGGTATACGAGCAGTACTTC.

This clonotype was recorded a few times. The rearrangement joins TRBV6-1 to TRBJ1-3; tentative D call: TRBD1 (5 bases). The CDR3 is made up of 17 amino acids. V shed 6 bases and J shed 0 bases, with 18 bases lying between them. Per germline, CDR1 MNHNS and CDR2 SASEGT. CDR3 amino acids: CASRPPSGRSSGNTIYF. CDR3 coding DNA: TGTGCCAGCAGACCCCCCTCGGGACGAAGCTCTGGAAACACCATATATTTT.

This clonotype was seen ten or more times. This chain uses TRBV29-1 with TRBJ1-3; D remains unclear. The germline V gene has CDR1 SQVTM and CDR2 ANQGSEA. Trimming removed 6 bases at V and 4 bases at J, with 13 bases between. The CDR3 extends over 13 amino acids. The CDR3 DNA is TGCAGCGTCAGACTCGTCGCAGGAAACACCATATATTTT. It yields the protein CSVRLVAGNTIYF.

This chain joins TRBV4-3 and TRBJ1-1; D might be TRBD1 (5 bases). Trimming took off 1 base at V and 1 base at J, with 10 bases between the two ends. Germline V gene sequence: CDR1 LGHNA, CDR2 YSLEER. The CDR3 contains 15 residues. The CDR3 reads CASSQALGRNTEAFF. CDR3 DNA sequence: TGCGCCAGCAGCCAAGCCCTGGGGCGGAACACTGAAGCTTTCTTT.

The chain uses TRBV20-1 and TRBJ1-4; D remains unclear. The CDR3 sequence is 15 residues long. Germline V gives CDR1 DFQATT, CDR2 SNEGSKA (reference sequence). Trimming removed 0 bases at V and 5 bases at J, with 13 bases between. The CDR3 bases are TGCAGTGCTAGAGATGCTCTTCGGGCAAATGAAAAACTGTTTTTT. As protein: CSARDALRANEKLFF.

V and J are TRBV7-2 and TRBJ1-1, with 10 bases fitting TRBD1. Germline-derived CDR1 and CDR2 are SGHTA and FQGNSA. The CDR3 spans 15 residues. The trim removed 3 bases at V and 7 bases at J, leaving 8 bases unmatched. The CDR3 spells CASSFDPGQGNEAFF. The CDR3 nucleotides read TGTGCCAGCAGCTTCGATCCGGGACAGGGGAATGAAGCTTTCTTT.

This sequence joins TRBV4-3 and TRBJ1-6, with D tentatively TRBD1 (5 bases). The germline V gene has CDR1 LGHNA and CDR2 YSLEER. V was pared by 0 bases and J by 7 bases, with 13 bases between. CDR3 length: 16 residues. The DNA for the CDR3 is TGCGCCAGCAGCCAAGACCCGGGACGGTTCAATTCACCCCTCCACTTT. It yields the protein CASSQDPGRFNSPLHF.

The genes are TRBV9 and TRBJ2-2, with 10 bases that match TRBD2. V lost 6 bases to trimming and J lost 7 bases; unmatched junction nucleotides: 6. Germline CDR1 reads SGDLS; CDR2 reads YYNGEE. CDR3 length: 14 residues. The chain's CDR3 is CASKRLAGVGELFF. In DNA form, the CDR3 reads TGTGCCAGCAAAAGACTAGCGGGCGTCGGGGAGCTGTTTTTT.

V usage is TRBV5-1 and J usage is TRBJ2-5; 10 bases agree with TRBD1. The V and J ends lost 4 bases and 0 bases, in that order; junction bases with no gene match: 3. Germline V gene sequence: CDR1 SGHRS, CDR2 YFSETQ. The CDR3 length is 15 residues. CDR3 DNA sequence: TGCGCCAGCAGCCTGGACAGGGGGAACCAAGAGACCCAGTACTTC. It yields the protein CASSLDRGNQETQYF.

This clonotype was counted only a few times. CDR3 protein: CASSLAGTVAFF. The CDR3 nucleotides read TGTGCCAGCAGCTTAGCCGGGACAGTGGCTTTCTTT. This chain links TRBV7-2 with TRBJ1-1; 7 positions match TRBD1. Germline CDR1 and CDR2: SGHTA and FQGNSA. The CDR3 runs to 12 residues. V shed 0 bases, J shed 11 bases, and the junction held 3 bases outside the gene matches.

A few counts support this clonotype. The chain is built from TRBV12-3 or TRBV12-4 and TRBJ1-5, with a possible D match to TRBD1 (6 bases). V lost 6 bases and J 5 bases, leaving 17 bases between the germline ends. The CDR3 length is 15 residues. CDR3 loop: CASRPGAPLDQPQHF. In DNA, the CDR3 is TGTGCCAGCAGGCCAGGGGCCCCCTTAGATCAGCCCCAGCATTTT.

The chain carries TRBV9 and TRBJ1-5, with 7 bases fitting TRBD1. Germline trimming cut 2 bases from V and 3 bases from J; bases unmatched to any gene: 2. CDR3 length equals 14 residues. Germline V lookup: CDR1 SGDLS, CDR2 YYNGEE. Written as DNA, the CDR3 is TGTGCCAGCAGCGTGGGACAGACCAATCAGCCCCAGCATTTT. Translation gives CASSVGQTNQPQHF.